Presented here are 9 T cell receptor beta chains from one specimen sequenced in a study of T cell responses to AZD1222 COVID-19 vaccine. The data were produced by immunoSEQ multiplex PCR, yet TCRdb's version contains in-frame clones alone and is incomplete. The sample holds around 99,000 clones, 80% to 95% seen once. The specimen was peripheral blood, collected 28 days after the second AZD1222 dose. The receptors shown here come from an adult who received the AZD1222 COVID-19 vaccine.

The chain is built from TRBV5-1 and TRBJ1-1; D might be TRBD1 (6 bases). Trimming removed 4 bases at V and 1 base at J, with 17 bases between. There are 16 residues in the CDR3. Germline assignment: CDR1 SGHRS and CDR2 YFSETQ. The CDR3 sequence is CASSAGQRTRNTEAFF. Written as DNA, the CDR3 is TGCGCCAGCAGCGCCGGACAGAGAACAAGGAACACTGAAGCTTTCTTT. Full variable domain (rest looked up from reference TRBV5-1 and TRBJ1-1): KAGVTQTPRYLIKTRGQQVTLSCSPISGHRSVSWYQQTPGQGLQFLFEYFSETQRNKGNFPGRFSGRQFSNSRSEMNVSTLELGDSALYLCASSAGQRTRNTEAFFGQGTRLTVV.

The CDR3 protein is CASSFGGVDPDTQYF. CDR3 nucleotide sequence: TGCGCCAGCAGCTTCGGTGGGGTTGATCCAGATACGCAGTATTTT. This chain connects TRBV5-1 to TRBJ2-3, with no clear D. Germline V gene sequence: CDR1 SGHRS, CDR2 YFSETQ. The CDR3 is made up of 15 amino acids. Trimming pared 2 bases from V and 4 bases from J, leaving 14 bases between.

This clone appeared a single time. The V gene is TRBV5-1, the J gene TRBJ1-5; no firm D call. V was pared by 0 bases and J by 7 bases, with 14 bases between. Per the germline V gene, CDR1 is SGHRS and CDR2 is YFSETQ. CDR3 length: 15 amino acids. The CDR3 here is CASSLASAPGQPQHF. The DNA of the CDR3 is TGCGCCAGCAGCTTGGCGAGTGCACCGGGACAGCCCCAGCATTTT.

The chain couples TRBV3-1 (or the pseudogene TRBV3-2) to TRBJ2-1; 12 bases map to TRBD2. Germline V lookup: CDR1 LGHDT, CDR2 YNNKEL (reference sequence). The CDR3 is made up of 18 amino acids. V was pared by 3 bases and J by 0 bases, with 6 bases of the junction left unmatched. The CDR3 DNA reads TGTGCCAGCAGCCATGCACTAGCGGGAGGTCCCTCCTACAATGAGCAGTTCTTC. Amino acid sequence: CASSHALAGGPSYNEQFF.

The chain links TRBV5-6 to TRBJ2-1, with 8 bases fitting TRBD2. The CDR3 is made up of 15 amino acids. J was trimmed by 4 bases and V by 2 bases; bases with no gene match: 5. Germline CDR1 SGHDT, CDR2 YYEEEE. CDR3 loop: CASSFYGGVYNEQFF. Here the CDR3 DNA reads TGTGCCAGCAGCTTCTACGGGGGGGTTTACAATGAGCAGTTCTTC.

This chain uses TRBV28 with TRBJ2-3; D perhaps matches TRBD2 (5 bases). Germline CDR1 reads MDHEN; CDR2 reads SYDVKM. V lost 11 bases to trimming and J lost 2 bases, with 17 bases between them. The CDR3 contains 14 residues. The CDR3 protein is CASPRGHTTDTQYF. CDR3 in DNA: TGTGCCTCACCCCGAGGGCACACCACAGATACGCAGTATTTT.

This clone was detected once. V is TRBV11-2 and J is TRBJ1-1; 12 bases agree with TRBD1. The CDR3 extends over 17 amino acids. J gave up 0 bases and V 3 bases, and 5 bases lay outside the gene matches. Germline CDR1 SGHAT, CDR2 FQNNGV. The CDR3 DNA sequence: TGTGCCAGCAGCTTGGGACAGGGGGCAATACTGAACACTGAAGCTTTCTTT. This sequence encodes CASSLGQGAILNTEAFF. The full variable domain, in which reference TRBV11-2 and TRBJ1-1 provide the parts outside the CDR3, is EAGVAQSPRYKIIEKRQSVAFWCNPISGHATLYWYQQILGQGPKLLIQFQNNGVVDDSQLPKDRFSAERLKGVDSTLKIQPAKLEDSAVYLCASSLGQGAILNTEAFFGQGTRLTVV.

The chain recombines TRBV3-1 (or the pseudogene TRBV3-2) with TRBJ2-7; 9 bases fit TRBD2. Germline V gene lookup returns CDR1 LGHDT and CDR2 YNNKEL (reference sequence). The CDR3 runs to 16 residues. With V trimmed by 5 bases and J by 2 bases, 10 bases remained unmatched. CDR3 DNA: TGTGCCAGCAGCACCTTCCTAGCGGGACTTACCTACGAGCAGTACTTC. Amino acids: CASSTFLAGLTYEQYF.

The chain links TRBV6-1 to TRBJ1-1; TRBD1 agrees at 7 bases. The CDR3 is 15 residues long. V was pared by 4 bases and J by 4 bases, with 9 bases of the junction left unmatched. Germline V CDR1 and CDR2: MNHNS, SASEGT. The CDR3 DNA reads as TGTGCCAGCAGTGGAGCAGACAGGGTGGGCACTGAAGCTTTCTTT. Translation gives CASSGADRVGTEAFF.